The text below deals with one T cell receptor (beta chain). Its antigen is not known. Germline assignment: CDR1 SGHAT and CDR2 FQNNGV. The CDR3 spans 16 residues. Trimming removed 5 bases at V and 3 bases at J, with 19 bases between. The record originates from a study of OX40 agonist ivuxolimab in advanced cancers. The study's findings and limits: By week 6 at 0.1 to 3.0 mg/kg, blood CD4+ and CD8+ T cells had expanded clonally. Some nonresponders additionally presented with little normalized T-cell clonal expansion.

Repertoires were generated with immunoSEQ multiplex PCR, while TCRdb's copy carries only in-frame clones and drops some. Among roughly 56,000 clones listed, less than 90% were seen once. The chain combines TRBV11-2 with TRBJ1-1, with a tentative D call TRBD1 (6 bases). The input for sequencing was CD4+ or CD8+ T cells sorted from blood, taken in a trial of the OX40 agonist ivuxolimab. The sequence was obtained from an adult with an advanced solid tumor such as melanoma, head and neck, liver or kidney cancer. CDR3 DNA sequence: TGTGCCAGCAGCGCACCTCCCCTGGACAGAGACACTGAAGCTTTCTTT. This gives the protein CASSAPPLDRDTEAFF.